Reported below is one TCR beta chain. The antigen it binds to is not known. No much larger clonotype is one base removed from it; base qualities were not supplied. This sample is drawn from a study of blood T cell repertoires in COVID-19 (dated by TCRdb to between 2020 and 2021). Background for the entire study: Samples covering the acute and convalescent phases of COVID-19 were provided by collaborators in the United States, Italy and Spain. The material from the prospective study consisted of cDNA or gDNA derived from T cells, B-cell-depleted T cells, or PBMCs. Deeply sampled blood TCRbeta repertoires from subjects exposed to, actively infected with, or recovered from COVID-19 were included in the dataset. The repertoires were made available in a free public database intended to serve as a resource for research on the immune response to SARS-CoV-2. Samples were obtained from the ongoing ImmuneRACE study (first 160 participants) and from 950 to 1,500 subjects provided by 6 global collaborators. Sample metadata almost always included a de-identified subject ID, COVID-19 status, age in years and sex. Where available, HLA class I and class II types were obtained from metadata supplied by the sample provider rather than from assay-based typing.

Participants in the prospective study were enrolled through a virtual design, were aged about 18 to 100 years, and lived in 20 to 30 United States geographic areas. In the prospective study, cohorts were assigned on the basis of participant-reported clinical history obtained from a screening survey and a study questionnaire. ImmuneRACE Cohort 3 recovered participants were defined by two consecutive negative NP/OP PCR tests, healthcare professional clearance, or symptom resolution. In the prospective study, whole blood, serum and a nasopharyngeal or oropharyngeal swab were collected from each participant by mobile phlebotomists. Over a roughly two-month period, participants in the prospective study had the option of providing additional blood draws and questionnaires. Prospective study blood samples were shipped either frozen or at room temperature before DNA extraction. The germline V gene sets CDR1 to MNHEY and CDR2 to SVGEGT. A distance of 13 bases separates the germline ends of V and J, which lose 2 bases and 6 bases respectively. Counted from cysteine to phenylalanine, this CDR3 has 14 amino acids. The retained sequence is limited to the CDR3, 42 bases, with the frame set at the first base.

What the study reported, not specific to this receptor: Clinical and demographic metadata were provided uncurated, with the amount varying by source and participant.

TCRbeta CDR3 regions were amplified from genomic DNA by means of the immunoSEQ Assay, a bias-controlled multiplex PCR. In the source study's methods: The number of nucleated cells in each sample was estimated from the amplification of reference gene primers within the assay. Sequence reads were collapsed and filtered to measure the absolute abundance of every unique TCRbeta CDR3 rearrangement. For each sample, productive Simpson clonality was calculated as the square root of Simpson's diversity index across productive rearrangements. Imported from immuneACCESS, the table was reduced by TCRdb to in-frame sequences with V and J called. These copies leave out some clones; in studies compared against another copy, an unresolved V gene accounts for under half, and the cause of the remainder is not known. For V, J and clone size, that table is used; D and trimming come from the DNA. Across this sample there are hundreds of thousands of clones, with approximately 90% seen only once. The top ten clonotypes cover about 14% of the sample.

This chain joins TRBV6-2 or TRBV6-3 to TRBJ1-1, with no confidently assigned D gene. The receptor's source is a man between 18 and 35 years old who had recovered from COVID-19. Sequenced: PBMCs or T cells enriched from blood (not recorded which). The CDR3 protein sequence reads: CASSYGSLGAEAFF. The nucleotides read TGTGCCAGCAGTTACGGGTCACTCGGGGCTGAAGCTTTCTTT.